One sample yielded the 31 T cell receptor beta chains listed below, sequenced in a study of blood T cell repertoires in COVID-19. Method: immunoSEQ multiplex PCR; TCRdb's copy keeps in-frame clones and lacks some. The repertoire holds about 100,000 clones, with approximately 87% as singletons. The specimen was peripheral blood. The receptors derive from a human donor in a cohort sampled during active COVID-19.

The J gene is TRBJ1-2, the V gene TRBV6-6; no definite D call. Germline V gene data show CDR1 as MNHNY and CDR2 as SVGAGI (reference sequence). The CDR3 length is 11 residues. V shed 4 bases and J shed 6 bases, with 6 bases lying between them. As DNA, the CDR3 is TGTGCCAGCAGTTCCGGGGATGGCTACACCTTC. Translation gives CASSSGDGYTF.

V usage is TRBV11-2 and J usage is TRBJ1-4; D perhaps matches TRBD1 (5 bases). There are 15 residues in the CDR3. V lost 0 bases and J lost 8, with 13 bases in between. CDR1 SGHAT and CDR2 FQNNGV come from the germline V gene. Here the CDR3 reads CASSLDPGEGEKLFF. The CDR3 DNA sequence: TGTGCCAGCAGCTTAGATCCGGGGGAGGGCGAAAAACTGTTTTTT. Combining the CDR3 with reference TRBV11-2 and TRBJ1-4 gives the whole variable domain EAGVAQSPRYKIIEKRQSVAFWCNPISGHATLYWYQQILGQGPKLLIQFQNNGVVDDSQLPKDRFSAERLKGVDSTLKIQPAKLEDSAVYLCASSLDPGEGEKLFFGSGTQLSVL.

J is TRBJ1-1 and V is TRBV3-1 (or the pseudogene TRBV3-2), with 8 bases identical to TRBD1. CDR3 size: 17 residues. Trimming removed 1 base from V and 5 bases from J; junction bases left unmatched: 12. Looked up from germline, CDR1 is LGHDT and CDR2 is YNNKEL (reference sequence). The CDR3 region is CASSQGLRGRGVTEAFF. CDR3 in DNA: TGTGCCAGCAGCCAAGGCCTCAGGGGGCGAGGTGTAACTGAAGCTTTCTTT.

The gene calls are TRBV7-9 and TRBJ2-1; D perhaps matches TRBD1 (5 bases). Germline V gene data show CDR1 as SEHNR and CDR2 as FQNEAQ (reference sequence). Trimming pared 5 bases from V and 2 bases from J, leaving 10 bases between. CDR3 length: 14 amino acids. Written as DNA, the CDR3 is TGTGCCAGCAGCATGGACACGACCTACAATGAGCAGTTCTTC. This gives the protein CASSMDTTYNEQFF.

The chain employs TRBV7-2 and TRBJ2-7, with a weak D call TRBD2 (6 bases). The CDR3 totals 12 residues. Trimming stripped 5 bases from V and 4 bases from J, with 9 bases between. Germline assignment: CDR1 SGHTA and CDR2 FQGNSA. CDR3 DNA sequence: TGTGCCAGCAGCCCTCGGGGGTACGAGCAGTACTTC. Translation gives CASSPRGYEQYF.

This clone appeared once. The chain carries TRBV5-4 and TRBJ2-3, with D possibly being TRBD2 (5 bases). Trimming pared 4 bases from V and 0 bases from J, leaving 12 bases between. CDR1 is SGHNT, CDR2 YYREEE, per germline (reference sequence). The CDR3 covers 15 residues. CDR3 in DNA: TGTGCCAGCAGCCCCCCGGGGTCTAGCACAGATACGCAGTATTTT. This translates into CASSPPGSSTDTQYF.

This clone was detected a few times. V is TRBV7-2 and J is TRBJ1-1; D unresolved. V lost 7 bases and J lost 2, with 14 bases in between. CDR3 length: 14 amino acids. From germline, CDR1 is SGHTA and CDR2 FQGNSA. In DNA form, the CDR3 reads TGTGCCAGCACCCCTGGCCCAGGTAACACTGAAGCTTTCTTT. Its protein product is CASTPGPGNTEAFF.

This CDR3 reads CASSFPLNRQTYGYTF. CDR3 coding DNA: TGTGCCAGCAGCTTTCCATTAAACCGACAAACCTATGGCTACACCTTC. The chain has TRBV7-9 and TRBJ1-2; no definite D call. The CDR3 consists of 16 residues. The V and J ends lost 3 bases and 4 bases respectively, with 18 bases between them. The V gene's germline CDR1 is SEHNR and CDR2 FQNEAQ (reference sequence).

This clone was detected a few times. CDR3 bases: TGTGCCAGCAGCCGAGCCGGGACAGGGATAGAAGAGCAGTACTTC. Protein: CASSRAGTGIEEQYF. The chain joins TRBV3-1 (or the pseudogene TRBV3-2) to TRBJ2-7, with 9 positions matching TRBD1. The germline gives CDR1 LGHDT, CDR2 YNNKEL (reference sequence). This CDR3 region has 15 residues. J lost 7 bases, V lost 4 bases, and 11 bases had no gene match.

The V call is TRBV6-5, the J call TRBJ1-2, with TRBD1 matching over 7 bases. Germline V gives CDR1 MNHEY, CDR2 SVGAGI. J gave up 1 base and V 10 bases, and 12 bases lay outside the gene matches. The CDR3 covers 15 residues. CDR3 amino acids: CATKDRDPLNYGYTF. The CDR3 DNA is TGTGCCACCAAAGACAGGGATCCCCTTAACTATGGCTACACCTTC.

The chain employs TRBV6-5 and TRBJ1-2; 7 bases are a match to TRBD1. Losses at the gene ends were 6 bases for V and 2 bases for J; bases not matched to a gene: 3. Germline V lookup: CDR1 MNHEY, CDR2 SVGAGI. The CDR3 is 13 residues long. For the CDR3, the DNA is TGTGCCAGCAGAAGGGACAGCAACTATGGCTACACCTTC. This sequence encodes CASRRDSNYGYTF.

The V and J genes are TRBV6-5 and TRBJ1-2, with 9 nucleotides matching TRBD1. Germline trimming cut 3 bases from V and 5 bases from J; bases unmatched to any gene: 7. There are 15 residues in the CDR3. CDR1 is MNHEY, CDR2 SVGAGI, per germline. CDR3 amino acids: CASSYRVDRGYGYTF. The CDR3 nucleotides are TGTGCCAGCAGTTATAGGGTGGACAGGGGATATGGCTACACCTTC.

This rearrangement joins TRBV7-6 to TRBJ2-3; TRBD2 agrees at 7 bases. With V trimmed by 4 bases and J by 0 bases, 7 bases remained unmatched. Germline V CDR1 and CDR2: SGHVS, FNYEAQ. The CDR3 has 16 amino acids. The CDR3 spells CASSSGGLASTDTQYF. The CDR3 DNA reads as TGTGCCAGCAGCTCCGGGGGGTTAGCTAGCACAGATACGCAGTATTTT.

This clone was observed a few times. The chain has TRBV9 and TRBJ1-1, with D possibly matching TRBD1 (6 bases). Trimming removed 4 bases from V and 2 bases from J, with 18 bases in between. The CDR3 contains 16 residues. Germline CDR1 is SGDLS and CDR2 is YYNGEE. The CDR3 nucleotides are TGTGCCAGCAGCCCAAGACAGACAGGATTAAACACTGAAGCTTTCTTT. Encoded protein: CASSPRQTGLNTEAFF.

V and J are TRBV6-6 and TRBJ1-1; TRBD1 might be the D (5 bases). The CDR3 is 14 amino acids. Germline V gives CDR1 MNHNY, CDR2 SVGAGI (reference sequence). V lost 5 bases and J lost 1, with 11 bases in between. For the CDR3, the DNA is TGTGCCAGCAGTCGGCCCACAGGGAACACTGAAGCTTTCTTT. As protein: CASSRPTGNTEAFF.

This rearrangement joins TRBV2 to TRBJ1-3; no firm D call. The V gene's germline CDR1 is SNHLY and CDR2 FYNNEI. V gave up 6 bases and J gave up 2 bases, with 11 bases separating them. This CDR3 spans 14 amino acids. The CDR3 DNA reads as TGTGCCAGCAGACCTGGACTCCCTGGAAACACCATATATTTT. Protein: CASRPGLPGNTIYF. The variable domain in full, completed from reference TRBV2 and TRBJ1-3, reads EPEVTQTPSHQVTQMGQEVILRCVPISNHLYFYWYRQILGQKVEFLVSFYNNEISEKSEIFDDQFSVERPDGSNFTLKIRSTKLEDSAMYFCASRPGLPGNTIYFGEGSWLTVV.

The CDR3 protein is CASSPGTGVGNQPQHF. In DNA, the CDR3 is TGTGCCAGCAGTCCCGGGACAGGGGTCGGCAATCAGCCCCAGCATTTT. The chain uses TRBV6-6 and TRBJ1-5; 10 nucleotides align to TRBD1. CDR1 and CDR2 (germline): MNHNY, SVGAGI (reference sequence). This CDR3 is 16 amino acids long. Trimming took 5 bases from V and 2 from J; bases not matched to a gene: 6.

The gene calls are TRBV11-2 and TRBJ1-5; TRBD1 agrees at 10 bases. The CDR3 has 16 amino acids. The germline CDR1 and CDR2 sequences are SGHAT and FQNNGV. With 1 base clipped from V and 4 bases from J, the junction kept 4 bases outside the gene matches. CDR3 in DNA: TGTGCCAGCAGCTTAGCCGGGACAGGGGCAAATCAGCCCCAGCATTTT. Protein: CASSLAGTGANQPQHF.

The CDR3 here is CASSYAKTGSTTEAFF. The DNA of the CDR3 is TGTGCCAGCAGTTACGCCAAGACAGGTTCAACCACTGAAGCTTTCTTT. This rearrangement joins TRBV6-5 to TRBJ1-1; a weak D match, TRBD1 (6 bases). The V end was cut by 2 bases, the J end by 4 bases, with 17 bases between. Looked up from germline, CDR1 is MNHEY and CDR2 is SVGAGI. There are 16 residues in the CDR3.

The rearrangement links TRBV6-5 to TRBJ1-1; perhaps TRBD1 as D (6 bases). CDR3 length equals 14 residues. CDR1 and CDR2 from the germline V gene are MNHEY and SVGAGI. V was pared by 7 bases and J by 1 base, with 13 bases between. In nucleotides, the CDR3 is TGTGCCAGCAAGCCTACAGGGACGAACACTGAAGCTTTCTTT. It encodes CASKPTGTNTEAFF.

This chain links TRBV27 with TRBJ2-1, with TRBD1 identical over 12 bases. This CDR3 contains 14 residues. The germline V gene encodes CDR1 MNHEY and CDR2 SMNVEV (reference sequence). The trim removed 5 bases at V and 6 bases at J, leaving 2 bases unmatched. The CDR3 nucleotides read TGTGCCAGCAGTAGGGACAGGGGGCTCAATGAGCAGTTCTTC. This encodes CASSRDRGLNEQFF.

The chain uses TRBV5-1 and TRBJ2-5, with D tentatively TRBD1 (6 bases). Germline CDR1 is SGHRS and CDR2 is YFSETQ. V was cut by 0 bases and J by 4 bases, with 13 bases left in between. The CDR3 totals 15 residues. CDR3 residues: CASSLGIQGGETQYF. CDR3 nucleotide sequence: TGCGCCAGCAGCTTGGGCATACAGGGCGGAGAGACCCAGTACTTC.

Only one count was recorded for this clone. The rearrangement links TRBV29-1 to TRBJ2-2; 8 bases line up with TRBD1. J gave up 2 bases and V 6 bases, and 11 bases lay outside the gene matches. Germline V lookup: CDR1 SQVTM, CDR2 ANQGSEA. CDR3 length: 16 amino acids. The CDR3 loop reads CSVILYDRGNTGELFF. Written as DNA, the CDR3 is TGCAGCGTCATACTCTACGACAGGGGCAACACCGGGGAGCTGTTTTTT.

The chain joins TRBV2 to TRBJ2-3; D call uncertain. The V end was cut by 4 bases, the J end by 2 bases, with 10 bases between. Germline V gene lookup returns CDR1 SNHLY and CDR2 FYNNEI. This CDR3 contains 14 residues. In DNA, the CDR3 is TGTGCCAGCAGTGTCCGACTGTACACAGATACGCAGTATTTT. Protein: CASSVRLYTDTQYF.

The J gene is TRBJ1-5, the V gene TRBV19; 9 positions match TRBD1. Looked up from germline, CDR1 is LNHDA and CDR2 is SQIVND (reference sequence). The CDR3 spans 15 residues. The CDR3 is CSSGDRASGNQPQHF. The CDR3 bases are TGTTCGTCTGGGGACAGGGCGAGTGGCAATCAGCCCCAGCATTTT.

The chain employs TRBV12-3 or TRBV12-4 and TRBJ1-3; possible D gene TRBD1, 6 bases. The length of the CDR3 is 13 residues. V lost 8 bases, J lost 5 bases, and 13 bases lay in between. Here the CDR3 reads CASSTGPRNTIYF. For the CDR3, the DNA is TGTGCCAGCTCCACAGGGCCGAGAAACACCATATATTTT.

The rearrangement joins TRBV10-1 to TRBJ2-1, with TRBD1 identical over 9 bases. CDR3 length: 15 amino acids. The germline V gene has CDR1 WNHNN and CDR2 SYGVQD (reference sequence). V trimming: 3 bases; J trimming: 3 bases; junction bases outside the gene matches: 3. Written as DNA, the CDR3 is TGCGCCAGCAGTGAAGGGGACAGGGACTACAATGAGCAGTTCTTC. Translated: CASSEGDRDYNEQFF.

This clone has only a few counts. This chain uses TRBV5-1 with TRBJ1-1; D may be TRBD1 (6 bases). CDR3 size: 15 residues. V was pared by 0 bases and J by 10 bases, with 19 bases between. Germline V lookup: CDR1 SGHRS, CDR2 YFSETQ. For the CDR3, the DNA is TGCGCCAGCAGCTTGGAACTGGGACAAAGCTCAGGAGCTTTCTTT. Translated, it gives CASSLELGQSSGAFF. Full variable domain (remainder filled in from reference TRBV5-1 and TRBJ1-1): KAGVTQTPRYLIKTRGQQVTLSCSPISGHRSVSWYQQTPGQGLQFLFEYFSETQRNKGNFPGRFSGRQFSNSRSEMNVSTLELGDSALYLCASSLELGQSSGAFFGQGTRLTVV.

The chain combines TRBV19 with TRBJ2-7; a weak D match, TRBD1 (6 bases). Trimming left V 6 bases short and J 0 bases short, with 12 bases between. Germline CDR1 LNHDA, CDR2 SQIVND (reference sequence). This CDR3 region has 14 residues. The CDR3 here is CASRRRGGSYEQYF. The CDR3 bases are TGTGCCAGTAGAAGGAGAGGGGGCTCCTACGAGCAGTACTTC.

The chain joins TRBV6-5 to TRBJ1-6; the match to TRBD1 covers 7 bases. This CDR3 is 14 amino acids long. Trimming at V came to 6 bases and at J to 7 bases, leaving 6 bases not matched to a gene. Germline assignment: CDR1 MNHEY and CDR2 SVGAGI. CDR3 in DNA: TGTGCCAGCAGGACCGGGACAGTAAATTCACCCCTCCACTTT. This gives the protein CASRTGTVNSPLHF.

The CDR3 here is CASSPRGGRSYEQYF. CDR3 sequence (DNA): TGTGCCAGCAGCCCCCGGGGCGGGAGATCCTACGAGCAGTACTTC. The chain links TRBV7-2 to TRBJ2-7; 7 nucleotides agree with TRBD2. In germline, CDR1 is SGHTA, CDR2 FQGNSA. The CDR3 runs 15 residues. V lost 5 bases to trimming and J lost 1 base; unmatched junction nucleotides: 8.